Below, 14 T cell receptor beta chains from the same sample are listed, as sequenced in a study of vaccination and CD4 T cells after COVID-19. Scientists ran DNA taken from cultured CD4+ T cells through the Oncomine TCR Beta short-read assay for sequencing. MiXCR, applied by TCRdb to the PCR reads, yields one record per CDR3 protein. Among more than 15,000 distinct CDR3 sequences listed, about 60% were seen once. Stated treatment: roughly nine-day PBMC culture with coronavirus spike peptide pools or control peptides (ViraFEST assay). These TCRs' antigens remain unknown. The sequenced material came from CD4+ T cells from blood, cultured in vitro. These TCRs come from a human donor who had recovered from COVID-19.

The rearrangement links TRBV19 to TRBJ1-5; D is perhaps TRBD1 (5 bases). CDR1 is LNHDA, CDR2 SQIVND, per germline (reference sequence). The length of the CDR3 is 15 residues. With 10 bases removed from V and 0 bases from J, the gap between germline ends came to 16 bases. Here the CDR3 reads CATLGADYSNQPQHF. The CDR3 DNA reads as TGTGCCACCCTAGGGGCAGATTATAGCAATCAGCCCCAGCATTTT.

This chain connects TRBV20-1 to TRBJ2-7; no definite D call. The germline gives CDR1 DFQATT, CDR2 SNEGSKA (reference sequence). V was clipped by 2 bases and J by 2 bases, with 13 bases between them. The CDR3 extends over 14 amino acids. CDR3: CSARIGGRAYEQYF. CDR3 coding DNA: TGCAGTGCTAGAATTGGTGGCCGAGCCTACGAGCAGTACTTC.

The CDR3 is CSGGAGLHYEQYF. The CDR3 nucleotides read TGCAGCGGTGGGGCGGGACTTCACTACGAGCAGTACTTC. This rearrangement joins TRBV29-1 to TRBJ2-7, with a weak D call TRBD2 (6 bases). The germline CDR1 and CDR2 sequences are SQVTM and ANQGSEA. The CDR3 is 13 amino acids. The V end lost 7 bases, the J end lost 3 bases, and 16 bases lay between the germline ends.

V gene TRBV6-2 or TRBV6-3 combines with J gene TRBJ1-1; D is perhaps TRBD1 (6 bases). In germline, CDR1 is MNHEY, CDR2 SVGEGT. With 8 bases removed from V and 1 base from J, the gap between germline ends came to 11 bases. This CDR3 has 13 amino acids. The DNA for the CDR3 is TGTGCCAGCTCTGGGGGCCGGAACACTGAAGCTTTCTTT. Protein: CASSGGRNTEAFF.

The rearrangement links TRBV27 to TRBJ2-1; TRBD2 matches 9 bases. This CDR3 has 17 residues. V lost 2 bases to trimming and J lost 3 bases; unmatched junction nucleotides: 8. Germline V gene lookup returns CDR1 MNHEY and CDR2 SMNVEV (reference sequence). In DNA, the CDR3 is TGTGCCAGCAGTTTAGGGGGCGGGAGGGCCTTCTACAATGAGCAGTTCTTC. It specifies CASSLGGGRAFYNEQFF.

The rearrangement links TRBV20-1 to TRBJ1-2; D is undetermined. With 5 bases removed from V and 4 bases from J, the gap between germline ends came to 11 bases. Germline V gene lookup returns CDR1 DFQATT and CDR2 SNEGSKA (reference sequence). CDR3 length equals 12 residues. CDR3 amino acids: CSAVLPPYGYTF. CDR3 DNA sequence: TGCAGTGCTGTCCTCCCTCCCTATGGCTACACCTTC.

This chain joins TRBV4-2 and TRBJ2-7; 8 bases agree with TRBD1. The V and J ends lost 3 bases and 3 bases, in that order; junction bases with no gene match: 7. The CDR3 length is 15 residues. Per the germline V gene, CDR1 is LGHNA and CDR2 is YNFKEQ. The CDR3: CASSHVGTGIYEQYF. For the CDR3, the DNA is TGTGCCAGCAGCCACGTAGGGACAGGCATCTACGAGCAGTACTTC.

The J gene is TRBJ2-2, the V gene TRBV24-1; D call uncertain. V dropped 8 bases and J dropped 5 bases, with 17 bases sitting between them. CDR1 and CDR2 from the germline V gene are KGHDR and SFDVKD. The CDR3 has 15 amino acids. The CDR3 is CATMPKGSPTGELFF. The CDR3 DNA sequence: TGTGCCACCATGCCTAAAGGCAGTCCTACCGGGGAGCTGTTTTTT.

By its share, this clonotype is medium-sized. This chain uses TRBV6-1 with TRBJ2-2; D is unresolved. The CDR3 is 13 amino acids. From germline, CDR1 is MNHNS and CDR2 SASEGT. The CDR3 loop reads CVVNYANTGELFF. CDR3 sequence (DNA): TGTGTCGTAAATTACGCGAACACCGGGGAGCTGTTTTTT.

This clonotype was observed a handful of times. This chain uses TRBV30 with TRBJ1-1; no clear D gene. This CDR3 is 12 amino acids long. V lost 2 bases and J 2 bases, leaving 6 bases between the germline ends. Germline values: CDR1 GTSNPN, CDR2 SVGIG (reference sequence). CDR3 coding DNA: TGTGCCTGGAGTAACCCTAACACTGAAGCTTTCTTT. It yields the protein CAWSNPNTEAFF. Using reference TRBV30 and TRBJ1-1 for the parts outside the CDR3, the full variable domain is SQTIHQWPATLVQPVGSPLSLECTVEGTSNPNLYWYRQAAGRGLQLLFYSVGIGQISSEVPQNLSASRPQDRQFILSSKKLLLSDSGFYLCAWSNPNTEAFFGQGTRLTVV.

The V gene is TRBV19, the J gene TRBJ1-5; D is ambiguous. Germline V gene data show CDR1 as LNHDA and CDR2 as SQIVND (reference sequence). Trimming removed 10 bases at V and 0 bases at J, with 10 bases between. The CDR3 has 13 amino acids. Written as DNA, the CDR3 is TGTGCCACCCGGTCCAATAGCAATCAGCCCCAGCATTTT. It translates to CATRSNSNQPQHF.

This clonotype was seen a few times. The chain is built from TRBV6-2 or TRBV6-3 and TRBJ2-7; 8 nucleotides align to TRBD1. This CDR3 has 12 residues. Per germline, CDR1 MNHEY and CDR2 SVGEGT. The trim removed 6 bases at V and 5 bases at J, leaving 3 bases unmatched. CDR3 nucleotide sequence: TGTGCCAGCAGCCCACAGGGGGACGAGCAGTACTTC. Protein: CASSPQGDEQYF.

The rearrangement joins TRBV6-5 to TRBJ1-4; unclear D gene. Trimming shortened V by 1 base and J by 3 bases, and 6 bases separated the two germline ends. The CDR3 contains 14 residues. CDR1 MNHEY and CDR2 SVGAGI come from the germline V gene. The CDR3 bases are TGTGCCAGCAGTTACTTCCAGCCTAATGAAAAACTGTTTTTT. This gives the protein CASSYFQPNEKLFF.

This clonotype occurred once. CDR3 sequence: CASSGAQGYEQYF. For the CDR3, the DNA is TGCGCCAGCAGCGGAGCCCAGGGCTACGAGCAGTACTTC. The gene calls are TRBV5-1 and TRBJ2-7, with D maybe TRBD1 (5 bases). Germline V gene data show CDR1 as SGHRS and CDR2 as YFSETQ. Trimming shortened V by 4 bases and J by 3 bases, and 11 bases separated the two germline ends. This CDR3 spans 13 amino acids.